The 4 T cell receptor beta chains below come from one sample, sequenced in a study of blood T cell repertoires in COVID-19. Using immunoSEQ multiplex PCR, the repertoire was profiled, and TCRdb retains in-frame clones only, with some absent. The sample lists 170,000 or so clones, about 90% occurring once. Sequencing was carried out using PBMCs or T cells enriched from blood (not recorded which). The receptors shown here come from a woman aged 50 to 60 who had recovered from COVID-19.

V usage is TRBV7-2 and J usage is TRBJ1-6, with 11 bases lining up with TRBD1. Looked up from germline, CDR1 is SGHTA and CDR2 is FQGNSA. This CDR3 is built from 16 residues. V shed 5 bases and J 7 bases; nucleotides not matched to a gene: 7. The CDR3 DNA reads as TGTGCCAGCAGCCGCCGGGACAGGGGGTTAAATTCACCCCTCCACTTT. This gives the protein CASSRRDRGLNSPLHF.

The table lists this clone with a count of one. The rearrangement joins TRBV7-8 to TRBJ2-7; TRBD2 aligns across 11 bases. The CDR3 runs to 16 residues. Losses at the gene ends were 3 bases for V and 0 bases for J; bases not matched to a gene: 4. CDR1 and CDR2 (germline): SGHVS, FQNEAQ. Here the CDR3 reads CASSLITSGSSYEQYF. DNA for the CDR3: TGTGCCAGCAGCTTGATAACTAGCGGGAGCTCCTACGAGCAGTACTTC.

The chain uses TRBV25-1 and TRBJ1-2; no definite D call. The germline gives CDR1 MGHDK, CDR2 SYGVNS. The CDR3 has 13 residues. Trimming pared 0 bases from V and 7 bases from J, leaving 9 bases between. CDR3 DNA: TGTGCCAGCAGTGAATATTGGGAGGCTGGCTACACCTTC. It specifies CASSEYWEAGYTF.

V and J are TRBV5-6 and TRBJ1-1; no reliable D call. This CDR3 spans 15 amino acids. Between the trimmed V and J ends, which lost 0 bases and 0 bases, there was a span of 9 bases. Germline assignment: CDR1 SGHDT and CDR2 YYEEEE. The CDR3 is CASSLGQVMNTEAFF. The CDR3 coding sequence is TGTGCCAGCAGCTTGGGTCAGGTAATGAACACTGAAGCTTTCTTT.